These T cell receptor beta chains were read from a single sample in a study of cytomegalovirus exposure and HLA in healthy donors. The repertoire was sequenced with immunoSEQ multiplex PCR; TCRdb's copy has only in-frame clones and lacks some. The sample yields roughly 70,000 clones, 70% to 75% seen once. The sequenced sample consisted of PBMCs. The receptors stem from a human donor in good health. The CDR3 runs from the conserved cysteine through the conserved F or W. Each record gives: J gene, clone size, V gene, D gene, CDR3 length, CDR3 DNA, CDR3 protein. A D gene is named only where the DNA matches it firmly. Some rows have no size entry. The others give once, few or many, or a class for an expanded clone.

TRBJ1-1 NA TRBV5-1 NA 16 TGCGCCAGCAGCGGCGGGGGAGGGCCACTGAACACTGAAGCTTTCTTT CASSGGGGPLNTEAFF
TRBJ2-1 NA TRBV6-5 NA 12 TGTGCCAGCAGCGTCCGGCAGGGCGAGCAGTTCTTC CASSVRQGEQFF
TRBJ1-1 NA TRBV29-1 TRBD1 17 TGCAGCGTTGAAGACTTGGGTGTGACAGGGGAAGGGGCTGAAGCTTTCTTT CSVEDLGVTGEGAEAFF
TRBJ2-4 NA TRBV5-6 NA 14 TGTGCCAGCAGCTTGCGGGGACTCAAAAACATTCAGTACTTC CASSLRGLKNIQYF
TRBJ1-5 NA TRBV5-6 TRBD1 15 TGTGCCAGCAGCGAGGGACAGCCCTTAGGACAGCCCCAGCATTTT CASSEGQPLGQPQHF
TRBJ2-5 few TRBV5-8 NA 12 TGTGCCAGCACACAGGTCGGAGAGACCCAGTACTTC CASTQVGETQYF
TRBJ2-1 NA TRBV21-1 NA 19 TGTGCCAGCAGCAAAGTGAGGGAGAGCGGGAGGGGTGCCTACAATGAGCAGTTCTTC CASSKVRESGRGAYNEQFF
TRBJ1-2 once TRBV6-1 NA 13 TGTGCCAGCAGTGAATCCGGGAACTATGGCTACACCTTC CASSESGNYGYTF
TRBJ2-5 once TRBV6-1 TRBD2 14 TGTGCCAGCGGAAGGGCGGGAGGAGATGAGACCCAGTACTTC CASGRAGGDETQYF
TRBJ2-2 NA TRBV19 NA 15 TGTGCCAGTATCCCGGGGTACGGGAACACCGGGGAGCTGTTTTTT CASIPGYGNTGELFF
TRBJ1-2 NA TRBV6-1 NA 13 TGTGCCAGCAGTGAAGTCCCGGGGTGTGGCTACACCTTC CASSEVPGCGYTF
TRBJ2-3 few TRBV2 TRBD2 15 TGTGCCAGCAGTCCCCGGTCAGCGGGAGGAGATACGCAGTATTTT CASSPRSAGGDTQYF
TRBJ2-3 NA TRBV19 TRBD2 17 TGTGCCAGTATGGGTCTAGCGGGAGTCGTTAGCACAGATACGCAGTATTTT CASMGLAGVVSTDTQYF
TRBJ2-7 NA TRBV29-1 NA 13 TGCAGCGTCTTTCGAGGGAGTGAGCGCGAGCAGTACTTC CSVFRGSEREQYF
TRBJ1-1 NA TRBV2 NA 13 TGTGCCAGCGGGAGGGAGATGAACACTGAAGCTTTCTTT CASGREMNTEAFF
TRBJ2-7 few TRBV5-1 TRBD2 15 TGCGCCAGCAGCTTCCAAGCGGGAGGCATGAGCGAGCAGTACTTC CASSFQAGGMSEQYF
TRBJ2-5 NA TRBV20-1 NA 11 TGCAGTGCTAGAGATCTAGAGACCCAGTACTTC CSARDLETQYF
TRBJ2-1 NA TRBV30 NA 19 TGTGCCTGGAGTGTATTTTTTATAGGGGCGGGAAGCTCCTACAATGAGCAGTTCTTC CAWSVFFIGAGSSYNEQFF
TRBJ1-1 NA TRBV5-4 NA 12 TGTGCCAGCAGCTTTAGAAACACTGAAGCTTTCTTT CASSFRNTEAFF
TRBJ2-2 few TRBV5-1 NA 13 TGCGCCAGCAGCTTCTCCCAGGACGGGGAGCTGTTTTTT CASSFSQDGELFF
TRBJ2-7 NA TRBV5-1 NA 12 TGCGCCAGCAGCTTGACAGGCTACGAGCAGTACTTC CASSLTGYEQYF
TRBJ2-7 NA TRBV19 NA 13 TGTGCCAGTAGGAGTCTTTCAGGGGACGAGCAGTACTTC CASRSLSGDEQYF
TRBJ2-4 NA TRBV28 NA 16 TGTGCCAGCAGTTCTGGGGGCGCGAGAACCAAAAACATTCAGTACTTC CASSSGGARTKNIQYF
TRBJ1-6 few TRBV2 NA 20 TGTGCCAGCAGTGAAGTCCGGGGTTGGGGGCTTAGCTCCTATAATTCACCCCTCCACTTT CASSEVRGWGLSSYNSPLHF
TRBJ1-3 NA TRBV5-1 TRBD1 15 TGCGCCAGCAGCCCGATGACAGGGGAGGGAAACACCATATATTTT CASSPMTGEGNTIYF
TRBJ2-1 NA TRBV6-5 TRBD1 15 TGTGCCAGCAGTCCTCAACAGGGGGCCTACAATGAGCAGTTCTTC CASSPQQGAYNEQFF
TRBJ2-1 NA TRBV6-6 NA 13 TGTGCCAGCAGTTACGGCCTGGGGGGTGGCGAGTTCTTC CASSYGLGGGEFF
TRBJ2-3 NA TRBV13 NA 14 TGTGCCAGCAGCTCTTCTAGCGCCACAGATACGCAGTATTTT CASSSSSATDTQYF
TRBJ2-1 NA TRBV6-1 NA 14 TGTGCCAGCCGGGAGAGGGTGAGACTCAATGAGCAGTTCTTC CASRERVRLNEQFF
TRBJ1-1 once TRBV2 NA 12 TGTGCCAGCAGTGACACTTACACTGAAGCTTTCTTT CASSDTYTEAFF
TRBJ2-7 medium-sized TRBV7-9 TRBD1 14 TGTGCCAGCAGCTCGCCGGGACAGATCTACGAGCAGTACTTC CASSSPGQIYEQYF
TRBJ2-1 NA TRBV6-1 TRBD1 15 TGTGCCAGCAGTCCGGACAGGGCCTCCTACAATGAGCAGTTCTTC CASSPDRASYNEQFF